This TCR beta chain was profiled in a study of blood T cell repertoires in COVID-19 (dated by TCRdb to 2020 to 2022). With regard to the full study: Collaborator samples came from the United States, Italy and Spain and covered acute and convalescent phases of COVID-19. Where available, HLA class I and class II types were taken from metadata supplied by the sample provider and were not determined by assay-based typing. The repertoires were released in a freely available public database intended as a resource for research on the immune response to SARS-CoV-2. Sample metadata almost always included a de-identified subject ID, COVID-19 status, age in years and sex. The dataset comprised deeply sampled blood TCRbeta repertoires from subjects exposed to, actively infected with, or recovered from COVID-19. The material from the prospective study consisted of cDNA or gDNA derived from T cells, B-cell-depleted T cells, or PBMCs. The samples were drawn from two sources: the first 160 participants of the ongoing ImmuneRACE study, and 1,200 or so subjects contributed by 6 global collaborators. The paper's findings and limits, for the study overall: The amount of clinical and demographic metadata varied by source and participant and was provided uncurated.

TCRbeta CDR3 regions were amplified from genomic DNA by means of the immunoSEQ Assay, a bias-controlled multiplex PCR. The study's own analysis went as follows. Within the assay, amplification of reference gene primers was used to estimate how many nucleated cells each sample contained. To quantify the absolute abundance of each unique TCRbeta CDR3 rearrangement, sequence reads were collapsed and filtered. Productive Simpson clonality was computed per sample as the square root of Simpson's diversity index over productive rearrangements. As stored in TCRdb, this immuneACCESS dataset retains in-frame rearrangements with V and J assigned. A fraction of the clones does not appear; measured against another copy, unresolved V genes explain less than half of the discrepancy, and the remainder lacks a known reason. From that table come the V and J calls and clone size; the DNA was used to work out D and trimming. A total of more than 200,000 clones appear in this sample, around four fifths of them only once. The ten largest clones represent 2% to 3% of the sample.

In the case of this clone: Its target antigen remains unknown. Base qualities are not provided; no much larger clone lies one nucleotide away.

The collaborating institutions used their own protocols to collect whole blood in K2EDTA tubes. For TCRbeta analysis, collaborators shipped samples in one of three forms: frozen whole blood, isolated PBMCs, or DNA extracted from either of those sample types. From the germline V gene, CDR1 is MNHNS and CDR2 is SASEGT. The CDR3 measures 16 amino acids from cysteine to phenylalanine. Only the CDR3 DNA is retained, 48 bases long and in frame from the first base. V has 4 bases trimmed and J has 2 bases trimmed; junction bases matching no gene number 6. Material: peripheral blood. This clonotype was sampled from a woman aged 35 to 49 with active or convalescent COVID-19. The receptor chain draws on TRBV6-1 and TRBJ2-4, and 9 bases in between align with TRBD1. The CDR3 region has the sequence CASSVSGTGTKNIQYF. The base sequence is TGTGCCAGCAGTGTGTCCGGGACAGGGACCAAAAACATTCAGTACTTC.